This T cell receptor (beta chain) stems from a study of blood T cell repertoires in COVID-19 (TCRdb year 2020). Concerning the study at large: Samples from collaborators originated in the United States, Italy and Spain and spanned both the acute and convalescent phases of COVID-19. The prospective study material was composed of cDNA or gDNA derived from T cells, B-cell-depleted T cells, or PBMCs. The dataset comprised deeply sampled blood TCRbeta repertoires from subjects exposed to, actively infected with, or recovered from COVID-19. A freely available public database, intended as a resource for researchers studying the immune response to SARS-CoV-2, is where the repertoires were released. The samples were drawn from the first 160 participants of the ongoing ImmuneRACE study and from 1,254 subjects provided by 6 global collaborators. The sample metadata nearly always contained a de-identified subject ID, COVID-19 status, age in years and sex. Where HLA class I and class II types were available, the types were taken from metadata supplied by the sample provider, not from assay-based typing.

What the study reported, not specific to this receptor: The quantity of clinical and demographic metadata differed by source and by participant and was supplied without curation.

The immunoSEQ Assay, a bias-controlled multiplex PCR, was used to amplify TCRbeta CDR3 regions from genomic DNA. Per the source publication's procedure: The number of nucleated cells in each sample was estimated by amplification of reference gene primers within the assay. To quantify the absolute abundance of each unique TCRbeta CDR3 rearrangement, sequence reads were collapsed and filtered. For each sample, productive Simpson clonality was calculated as the square root of Simpson's diversity index over productive rearrangements. In TCRdb, the immuneACCESS table is reduced to in-frame sequences with V and J assigned. These tables do not hold every clone; where another copy was compared, an unresolved V gene accounts for under half, and the others remain unexplained. V and J calls and clone size are given by that table; D and trimming were obtained from the DNA. For this sample there are about 670,000 clones; about 90% appear just once. The ten most abundant clones make up around 0.3% of the sample.

Based on the germline V gene (reference sequence), the CDR1 and CDR2 sequences are MNHNY and SVGAGI. Taken from cysteine to phenylalanine, the CDR3 has 16 residues. Kept here is only the CDR3 DNA, which spans 48 bases and is read in frame from base 1. Trimming takes 1 base from V and 0 bases from J, and the germline ends sit 10 bases apart. Collaborating institutions collected whole blood in K2EDTA tubes following their own protocols. For TCRbeta analysis, collaborators shipped samples as frozen whole blood, isolated PBMCs, or DNA extracted from either of those sample types. About this clone: Its binding antigen is unknown. No base qualities exist here, and no much larger clone lies one base off it.

The material sequenced was peripheral blood. The chain is assembled from TRBV6-6 and TRBJ1-5, with TRBD1 tentatively as D gene (6 bases match). This receptor was identified in a woman aged 18-29 years with acute or convalescent COVID-19. This receptor has the CDR3 CASSYFGQFSNQPQHF. In nucleotides, the sequence is TGTGCCAGCAGTTACTTCGGACAGTTTAGCAATCAGCCCCAGCATTTT.